Described below is a single T cell receptor beta chain sequence and its context. Its cognate antigen is unknown. The record originates from a study of response to subunit inactivated influenza vaccine. Study-wide findings and caveats: Each seasonal flu vaccination may recruit only limited new T cells, authors suggested.

The CDR3 extends over 14 amino acids. The J segment lost 7 bases and the V segment lost 0 bases, leaving 3 bases of the junction unmatched. Germline V lookup: CDR1 MNHEY, CDR2 SVGAGI. TCRdb fed the RT-PCR reads into MiXCR, producing one record per CDR3 protein. The sample carries some 500,000 distinct CDR3 sequences, approximately 17% recorded once. The material sequenced was CD4+ T cells sorted from PBMCs, taken approximately 25 months after vaccination. The chain has TRBV6-5 and TRBJ2-1; 7 positions match TRBD1. The receptor was derived from a man in his fifties or sixties who received an inactivated influenza vaccine. The CDR3 loop is CASSYSARGNEQFF. The DNA for the CDR3 is TGTGCCAGCAGTTACTCAGCCAGGGGGAATGAGCAGTTCTTC.